This is a list of T cell receptor beta chains from one sample in a study of cytomegalovirus exposure and HLA in healthy donors. Using immunoSEQ multiplex PCR, the repertoire was profiled, and TCRdb retains in-frame clones only, with some absent. This table has 95,000 to 110,000 clones, around four fifths appearing once. Sequencing input: PBMCs. The receptors come from a woman between 35 and 50 years old in good health and CMV-seronegative. Each CDR3 is given with its conserved first and last residue. Clone size is given for some rows only: seen once, a few or many times, or a class if the clone is expanded.

>.|TRBJ2-1|TRBV11-3
CASSSGYPGDNEQFF
>once|TRBJ2-3|TRBV2
CASSTGFYDTQYF
>once|TRBJ2-7|TRBV28
CVSNRGGRVYEQYF
>.|TRBJ1-3|TRBV4-3
CASSQDGQTSSGNTIYF
>.|TRBJ1-1|TRBV11-2
CASSPYFQNTEAFF
>.|TRBJ1-1|TRBV19
CASSMTGINTEAFF
>once|TRBJ2-1|TRBV13
CASSPEWQGHNEQFF
>.|TRBJ2-7|TRBV4-3
CASSYRDEEQYF
>.|TRBJ1-2|TRBV4-3
CASSQDWDGKGPYGYTF
>.|TRBJ2-2|TRBV27
CAIRQGFSTGELFF
>.|TRBJ1-2|TRBV29-1
CSVESRTGFYGYTF
>.|TRBJ2-3|TRBV6-1
CASSETGTGTILSTDTQYF
>.|TRBJ2-6|TRBV6-4
CASSDGASGANVLTF
>.|TRBJ2-1|TRBV11-2
CASSFTGTGLGEQFF
>.|TRBJ2-1|TRBV4-3
CASSLASGRANEQFF
>.|TRBJ1-1|TRBV28
CASSALTGTGGNTEAFF
>.|TRBJ1-5|TRBV19
CASSIQGAQPQHF
>.|TRBJ2-5|TRBV7-9
CASSPLGLAGMKTQYF
>.|TRBJ1-2|TRBV7-9
CASSKTGLRFNYGYTF
>.|TRBJ2-1|TRBV10-1
CASSVPSGRFAYNEQFF
>.|TRBJ2-7|TRBV4-1
CASSAPGTKDEQYF
>few|TRBJ2-5|TRBV28
CASGPGLYGTKETQYF
>.|TRBJ1-2|TRBV27
CASGLGAWYNGYTF
>.|TRBJ2-5|TRBV27
CASRRTSGHLGTQYF
>.|TRBJ1-1|TRBV2
CASSGARGPNEAFF
>.|TRBJ1-1|TRBV7-2
CASSLEGVLNTEAFF
>.|TRBJ2-7|TRBV7-6
CASSPTSAHSYEQYF
>.|TRBJ2-7|TRBV7-2
CASSLGGPYEQYF
>.|TRBJ2-7|TRBV5-1
CASSLKRESSYEQYF
>.|TRBJ2-7|TRBV7-2
CASSPIAGIYEQYF
>.|TRBJ2-7|TRBV11-1
CASSLEGGSSYEQYF
>.|TRBJ2-1|TRBV2
CASSGSVGHSQSYNEQFF